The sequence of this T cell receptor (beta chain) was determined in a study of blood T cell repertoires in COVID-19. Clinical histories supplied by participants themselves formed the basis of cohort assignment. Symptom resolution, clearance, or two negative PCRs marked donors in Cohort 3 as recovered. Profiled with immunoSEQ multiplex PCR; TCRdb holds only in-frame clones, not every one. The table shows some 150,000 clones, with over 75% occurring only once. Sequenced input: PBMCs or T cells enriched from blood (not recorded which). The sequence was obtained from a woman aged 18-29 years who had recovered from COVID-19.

CDR3 in DNA: TGTGCCAGCAGCGTAGGGAACAGGGGCCCCGGGGAGCTGTTTTTT. It codes for CASSVGNRGPGELFF. The V gene is TRBV9, the J gene TRBJ2-2, with 7 bases matching TRBD1. The CDR3 runs 15 residues. The junction had 5 bases not matched to a gene; V was cut back by 0 bases and J by 6 bases. CDR1 and CDR2 (germline): SGDLS, YYNGEE.